The 8 T cell receptor beta chains presented below share a single source sample, sequenced in a study of blood T cell repertoires in COVID-19 (dated by TCRdb to 2018 to 2020). Library construction relied on the immunoSEQ multiplex PCR assay. The table comes from immuneACCESS by way of TCRdb, which keeps in-frame sequences with V and J called. Part of the clones is missing from these tables; in studies checked, under half for an unresolved V gene and the rest for unknown reasons. The sample table holds some 31,000 clones, of which roughly nine tenths were seen once. In total, the top ten clones hold 9.5% to 10% of the sample. The sequenced sample was peripheral blood. The origin of the receptors is a human donor with active COVID-19. The donor label of this sample is uncertain.

V gene TRBV7-2 combines with J gene TRBJ1-2, with a possible D match to TRBD1 (5 bases). CDR1 and CDR2 from the germline V gene are SGHTA and FQGNSA. Trimming took off 6 bases at V and 4 bases at J, with 12 bases between the two ends. This CDR3 is built from 13 residues. The CDR3 loop is CASSPPQGYGYTF. The CDR3 DNA follows: TGTGCCAGCAGTCCCCCGCAGGGCTATGGCTACACCTTC. Combining the CDR3 with reference TRBV7-2 and TRBJ1-2 gives the whole variable domain GAGVSQSPSNKVTEKGKDVELRCDPISGHTALYWYRQSLGQGLEFLIYFQGNSAPDKSGLPSDRFSAERTGGSVSTLTIQRTQQEDSAVYLCASSPPQGYGYTFGSGTRLTVV.

The V and J genes are TRBV6-1 and TRBJ2-7; D might be TRBD2 (6 bases). In germline, CDR1 is MNHNS, CDR2 SASEGT. The CDR3 contains 14 residues. Deletions cut 3 bases from V and 2 bases from J, with 11 bases between. CDR3 in amino acids: CASSDEGLPYEQYF. The CDR3 DNA follows: TGTGCCAGCAGTGACGAGGGACTCCCCTACGAGCAGTACTTC.

This chain uses TRBV12-5 with TRBJ2-5; TRBD2 is a possible D gene (6 bases). CDR1 and CDR2 (germline): LGHNT, FRNRAP. The CDR3 consists of 15 residues. Trimming left V 2 bases short and J 2 bases short, with 12 bases between. The CDR3 DNA is TGTGCTAGTGGTTTGAGTGGGGGGAGGCAAGAGACCCAGTACTTC. This sequence encodes CASGLSGGRQETQYF.

The chain couples TRBV14 to TRBJ2-7; no firm D call. V lost 2 bases and J 3 bases, leaving 5 bases between the germline ends. CDR3 length: 12 residues. Germline V lookup: CDR1 SGHDN, CDR2 FVKESK. CDR3 in DNA: TGTGCCAGCAGCCAAAGCTTCTACGAGCAGTACTTC. This encodes CASSQSFYEQYF.

This clone has a single count. The V gene is TRBV6-2 or TRBV6-3, the J gene TRBJ1-5, with 10 bases identical to TRBD1. Germline V CDR1 and CDR2: MNHEY, SVGEGT. CDR3 length: 16 residues. The V gene end was trimmed by 6 bases and the J gene end by 4 bases; junction bases not matched to a gene: 9. CDR3 nucleotides: TGTGCCAGCAGCCGGACAGGGGGAACCTCAAATCAGCCCCAGCATTTT. It encodes CASSRTGGTSNQPQHF.

V gene TRBV6-5 combines with J gene TRBJ1-1; D is ambiguous. V lost 8 bases to trimming and J lost 5 bases, with 12 bases between them. The CDR3 sequence is 12 residues long. In germline, CDR1 is MNHEY, CDR2 SVGAGI. The DNA of the CDR3 is TGTGCCAGCTTCTTTGGAGGGACTGAAGCTTTCTTT. Its protein product is CASFFGGTEAFF.

The CDR3, as DNA: TGTGCCTGGAGACCCTCCCGACTAGCGGGAGGAAGAGATACGCAGTATTTT. Translated, it gives CAWRPSRLAGGRDTQYF. V usage is TRBV30 and J usage is TRBJ2-3; the match to TRBD2 covers 13 bases. The CDR3 contains 17 residues. Trimming removed 3 bases from V and 5 bases from J; junction bases left unmatched: 11. From germline, CDR1 is GTSNPN and CDR2 SVGIG (reference sequence).

V and J are TRBV4-1 and TRBJ1-5; 8 nucleotides agree with TRBD1. CDR3 length: 17 residues. V lost 0 bases and J lost 4; bases outside the gene matches: 8. Germline-derived CDR1 and CDR2 are MGHRA and YSYEKL. The CDR3: CASSQDKDRAINQPQHF. In DNA form, the CDR3 reads TGCGCCAGCAGCCAAGATAAGGACAGGGCTATTAATCAGCCCCAGCATTTT.